Sequencing of this T cell receptor (beta chain) was carried out in a study of blood T cell repertoires in COVID-19. Turning to the study itself: Whether acute or convalescent, the COVID-19 samples came from the United States, Italy and Spain. T cells, B-cell-depleted T cells, or PBMCs provided the cDNA or gDNA that served as material.

Germline trimming cut 4 bases from V and 4 bases from J; bases unmatched to any gene: 9. The CDR3 sequence is 16 residues long. Germline values: CDR1 MGHRA, CDR2 YSYEKL. The method was immunoSEQ multiplex PCR; TCRdb's version includes in-frame clones alone and lacks a portion of them. The repertoire holds about 77,000 clones, with about 92% as singletons. The TCR comes from a woman of 80 years or more with active or convalescent COVID-19. Material for sequencing was peripheral blood. The J gene is TRBJ2-3, the V gene TRBV4-1; 9 bases agree with TRBD1. CDR3 nucleotides: TGCGCCAGCAGCCGCACAGGGGGCGAGGTGGCAGATACGCAGTATTTT. It codes for CASSRTGGEVADTQYF.